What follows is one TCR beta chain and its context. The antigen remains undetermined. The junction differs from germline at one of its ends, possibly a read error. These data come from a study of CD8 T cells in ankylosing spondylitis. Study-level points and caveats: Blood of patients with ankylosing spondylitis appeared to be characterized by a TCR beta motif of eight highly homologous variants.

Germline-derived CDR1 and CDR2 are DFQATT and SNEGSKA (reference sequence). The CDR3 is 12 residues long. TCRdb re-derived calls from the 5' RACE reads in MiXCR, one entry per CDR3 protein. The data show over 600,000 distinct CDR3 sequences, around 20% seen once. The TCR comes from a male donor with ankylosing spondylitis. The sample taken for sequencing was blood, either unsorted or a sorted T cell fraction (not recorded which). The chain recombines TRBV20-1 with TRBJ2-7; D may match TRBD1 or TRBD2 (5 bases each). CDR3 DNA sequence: TGCAGCGCTACCCAGGGTGGGGGCGAGCAGTACTTC. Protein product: CSATQGGGEQYF.